This TCR beta chain was identified during a study of blood T cell repertoires in COVID-19. Study at large: COVID-19 samples, acute and convalescent, were from the United States, Italy and Spain. T cells, B-cell-depleted T cells, or PBMCs supplied cDNA or gDNA.

Per the original methods: Amplification of reference gene primers was used by the study to estimate nucleated cell counts. The assay was immunoSEQ multiplex PCR, and TCRdb's table has in-frame clones only and misses some. V, J and clone size reflect that table, while D and trimming were determined from the DNA. Here the sample spans 65,000 to 75,000 clones, about 80% being singletons. The clonotype comes from a human donor in a cohort sampled during active COVID-19. Sequencing was performed on peripheral blood.

This chain's CDR3 is CASSQDVRDTQYF. The CDR3 bases are TGTGCCAGCAGCCAAGATGTCCGAGATACGCAGTATTTT. The chain has TRBV4-2 and TRBJ2-3; D is uncertain. V lost 0 bases to trimming and J lost 5 bases, with 6 bases between them. CDR1 is LGHNA and CDR2 is YNFKEQ in the germline V gene. The CDR3 runs 13 residues.